These T cell receptor beta chains were read from a single sample in a study of CD4 T cell repertoires in COVID-19. Produced via immunoSEQ multiplex PCR; TCRdb's table is partial and in-frame only. The table has about 22,000 clones, more than 75% seen once. Sequencing was performed on central memory CD4+ T cells from blood, taken before the COVID-19 pandemic. The receptors derive from a human donor who had COVID-19. Both conserved end residues are part of each CDR3. The D gene is left open where the match is weak. Expanded clones are given a class, and other clones once, few, many or no size at all.

j_gene	abundance	v_gene	d_gene	CDR3aa	CDR3nt
TRBJ1-4	few	TRBV6-5	-	CASSYSRGNEKLFF	TGTGCCAGCAGTTACTCCCGGGGGAATGAAAAACTGTTTTTT
TRBJ1-2	-	TRBV11-2	-	CASSPGGEGGGYTF	TGTGCCAGCAGCCCTGGGGGGGAAGGGGGTGGCTACACCTTC
TRBJ1-6	once	TRBV6-5	TRBD1	CASTPTGTAYSPLHF	TGTGCCAGCACTCCAACCGGGACAGCTTATTCACCCCTCCACTTT
TRBJ2-4	-	TRBV15	TRBD2	CATSRGGGVDKNIQYF	TGTGCCACCAGCAGAGGGGGAGGGGTGGACAAAAACATTCAGTACTTC
TRBJ2-1	-	TRBV5-1	TRBD1	CASSLGQGADEQFF	TGCGCCAGCAGCTTGGGTCAGGGGGCCGATGAGCAGTTCTTC
TRBJ2-3	-	TRBV7-2	TRBD2	CASSLAGLETDTQYF	TGTGCCAGCAGCTTAGCTGGACTAGAGACAGATACGCAGTATTTT
TRBJ2-5	-	TRBV7-7	-	CASSLIGVKETQYF	TGTGCCAGCAGCTTAATAGGAGTAAAAGAGACCCAGTACTTC
TRBJ1-1	-	TRBV30	-	CAWSPNPDSGAFF	TGTGCCTGGAGTCCGAACCCAGACAGTGGGGCTTTCTTT
TRBJ2-7	-	TRBV7-2	-	CASSFPDRYHEQYF	TGTGCCAGCAGCTTCCCCGACAGGTACCACGAGCAGTACTTC
TRBJ1-4	-	TRBV9	TRBD1	CASSVGRGHGEKLFF	TGTGCCAGCAGCGTAGGCAGGGGGCACGGCGAAAAACTGTTTTTT
TRBJ2-4	-	TRBV7-9	-	CASSPIIAPYF	TGTGCCAGCAGCCCGATAATAGCACCCTACTTC
TRBJ1-1	-	TRBV11-3	-	CASSLDGPGVNPEAFF	TGTGCCAGCAGCTTAGATGGGCCGGGGGTAAATCCTGAAGCTTTCTTT
TRBJ1-1	-	TRBV28	-	CASSGLTEAFF	TGTGCCAGCAGCGGACTCACTGAAGCTTTCTTT
TRBJ1-1	-	TRBV7-6	TRBD1	CASSGAGGASAFF	TGTGCCAGCAGCGGGGCAGGGGGCGCGTCAGCTTTCTTT
TRBJ1-3	-	TRBV5-1	-	CASSLDKSGNTIYF	TGCGCCAGCAGCTTGGACAAATCCGGAAACACCATATATTTT
TRBJ2-2	-	TRBV13	-	CASSTLFKNTGELFF	TGTGCCAGCAGCACCCTATTCAAGAACACCGGGGAGCTGTTTTTT